This entry lists 25 T cell receptor beta chains sequenced from one sample in a study of molecular identifiers for immune sequencing clone quantification. One entry per CDR3 protein, called by TCRdb with MiXCR from the PCR reads. Among around 65,000 distinct CDR3 sequences, around 18% were seen once, and the ten largest hold roughly 1.6%. The sample consisted of naive CD8+ T cells from blood, with Jurkat cell RNA spiked in. Subset specified: FACS-sorted CD8+CD4-CCR7+CD45RA+ naive T cells. These receptors were obtained from a human donor in good health. Some libraries in this study had Jurkat cell RNA spiked in.

This clonotype was observed many times. The J gene is TRBJ2-7, the V gene TRBV28; 7 positions match TRBD1. The CDR3 totals 15 residues. The V and J ends lost 3 bases and 6 bases, in that order; junction bases with no gene match: 11. Germline CDR1 MDHEN, CDR2 SYDVKM. CDR3 sequence reads: CASSFTPRQGTEQYF. CDR3 nucleotides: TGTGCCAGCAGTTTTACCCCCAGACAGGGCACCGAGCAGTACTTC.

This clonotype was seen repeatedly, ten times or more. This chain uses TRBV27 with TRBJ2-1, with D uncertain. Germline V gene sequence: CDR1 MNHEY, CDR2 SMNVEV (reference sequence). The ends were cut back, 3 bases at V and 4 bases at J, with 16 bases in the middle. This CDR3 spans 16 amino acids. Here the CDR3 reads CASSFNSYSSYNEQFF. CDR3 sequence (DNA): TGTGCCAGCAGTTTCAATAGCTATTCCTCTTACAATGAGCAGTTCTTC.

This clonotype was observed a few times. V is TRBV6-2 or TRBV6-3 and J is TRBJ2-7; D remains unclear. Germline assignment: CDR1 MNHEY and CDR2 SVGEGT. Trimming took 8 bases from V and 0 from J, leaving 11 bases between them. CDR3 length: 13 amino acids. The CDR3 nucleotides read TGTGCCAGCGAAAACACCCGCTCCTACGAGCAGTACTTC. Protein sequence: CASENTRSYEQYF.

This clonotype appeared many times. The chain uses TRBV28 and TRBJ2-1; 12 positions agree with TRBD2. Germline V CDR1 and CDR2: MDHEN, SYDVKM. V lost 4 bases, J lost 1 base, and 5 bases stayed unmatched. This CDR3 region has 17 residues. The CDR3, as DNA: TGTGCCAGCAGTTCTGAACTAGCGGGAGGATCCTACAATGAGCAGTTCTTC. Amino acid sequence: CASSSELAGGSYNEQFF.

Notes on this clonotype: A read error may be the cause here, since a much bigger clone is one base away. The CDR3 sequence is CSARTNVRTTSTYEQYF. The CDR3 coding sequence is TGCAGTGCTAGAACTAACGTCCGGACTACCTCTACCTACGAGCAGTACTTC. V is TRBV20-1 and J is TRBJ2-7, with a weak D call TRBD2 (6 bases). With 2 bases removed from V and 2 bases from J, the gap between germline ends came to 22 bases. The V gene's germline CDR1 is DFQATT and CDR2 SNEGSKA (reference sequence). The length of the CDR3 is 17 residues.

As to this clonotype: A clone one base away is much larger, so this may be a read error. The rearrangement uses TRBV28 and TRBJ1-2, with TRBD1 identical over 7 bases. The CDR3 is 18 amino acids. Germline V gene sequence: CDR1 MDHEN, CDR2 SYDVKM. V shed 4 bases and J 3 bases; nucleotides not matched to a gene: 17. CDR3 residues: CASSSYPWGTAIDYGYTF. CDR3 DNA: TGTGCCAGCAGTTCCTACCCCTGGGGGACAGCTATCGACTATGGCTACACCTTC.

This clonotype was counted at least ten times. This sequence joins TRBV19 and TRBJ1-1; perhaps TRBD1 as D (5 bases). Germline CDR1 LNHDA, CDR2 SQIVND (reference sequence). The CDR3 has 12 residues. V gave up 9 bases and J gave up 5 bases, with 13 bases separating them. CDR3: CASTWGWTEAFF. The CDR3 DNA is TGTGCCAGCACGTGGGGGTGGACTGAAGCTTTCTTT. Drawing the rest from reference TRBV19 and TRBJ1-1, the complete variable domain is DGGITQSPKYLFRKEGQNVTLSCEQNLNHDAMYWYRQDPGQGLRLIYYSQIVNDFQKGDIAEGYSVSREKKESFPLTVTSAQKNPTAFYLCASTWGWTEAFFGQGTRLTVV.

This clonotype was found many times. The rearrangement joins TRBV20-1 to TRBJ2-1, with 12 bases fitting TRBD2. V was pared by 5 bases and J by 6 bases, with 8 bases of the junction left unmatched. This CDR3 contains 15 residues. Per germline, CDR1 DFQATT and CDR2 SNEGSKA (reference sequence). CDR3 sequence reads: CSAQIRLAGVNEQFF. As DNA, the CDR3 is TGCAGTGCTCAAATTAGACTAGCGGGAGTCAATGAGCAGTTCTTC.

The CDR3 region has the DNA TGTGCCAGCAGTTTAGTAGCTACCTACGAGCAGTACTTC. It translates to CASSLVATYEQYF. The rearrangement links TRBV27 to TRBJ2-7; D unresolved. Germline-derived CDR1 and CDR2 are MNHEY and SMNVEV (reference sequence). CDR3 length equals 13 residues. The ends were cut back, 2 bases at V and 2 bases at J, with 7 bases in the middle.

The rearrangement links TRBV30 to TRBJ1-2; 12 nucleotides align to TRBD1. V shed 1 base, J shed 8 bases, and the junction held 2 bases outside the gene matches. Germline assignment: CDR1 GTSNPN and CDR2 SVGIG (reference sequence). This CDR3 region has 13 residues. The CDR3 loop reads CAWSAGTGGGYTF. CDR3 in DNA: TGTGCCTGGAGTGCCGGGACAGGGGGCGGCTACACCTTC.

The gene calls are TRBV6-5 and TRBJ2-7; 7 bases align to TRBD2. Trimming took 5 bases from V and 5 from J; bases not matched to a gene: 12. CDR1 is MNHEY, CDR2 SVGAGI, per germline. The CDR3 spans 15 residues. Written as DNA, the CDR3 is TGTGCCAGCAGTCACTGGGCGGGGGACGAGAACGAGCAGTACTTC. As protein: CASSHWAGDENEQYF.

The gene calls are TRBV5-4 and TRBJ1-2, with D unclear. This CDR3 is built from 13 residues. Trimming pared 1 base from V and 2 bases from J, leaving 6 bases between. The germline CDR1 and CDR2 sequences are SGHNT and YYREEE (reference sequence). The CDR3 DNA reads as TGTGCCAGCAGCTTGTTTCCCAACTATGGCTACACCTTC. This codes for CASSLFPNYGYTF.

This clonotype has ten or more counts. The rearrangement links TRBV6-5 to TRBJ2-3; D gene ambiguous. Germline loops: CDR1 MNHEY, CDR2 SVGAGI. The CDR3 totals 13 residues. Trimming stripped 6 bases from V and 5 bases from J, with 12 bases between. CDR3 in amino acids: CASSPFGLDTQYF. The CDR3 nucleotides read TGTGCCAGCAGCCCATTCGGTCTAGATACGCAGTATTTT.

This clonotype showed up many times. This chain uses TRBV28 with TRBJ2-5; 14 bases align to TRBD2. The CDR3 loop spans 16 amino acids. After removal of 8 bases from V and 5 bases from J, the junction contained 10 bases not matched to a gene. Germline V lookup: CDR1 MDHEN, CDR2 SYDVKM. The CDR3 sequence: CASVTGTSGSMETQYF. CDR3 bases: TGTGCCAGCGTAACCGGGACTAGCGGGAGTATGGAGACCCAGTACTTC.

There are many counts of this clonotype. The J gene is TRBJ2-2, the V gene TRBV7-9; 11 nucleotides match TRBD2. Germline V gives CDR1 SEHNR, CDR2 FQNEAQ (reference sequence). This CDR3 contains 17 residues. The V and J ends lost 8 bases and 3 bases, in that order; junction bases with no gene match: 11. CDR3 sequence (DNA): TGTGCCAGCCACATTTTGACTAGCGGGATAGACACCGGGGAGCTGTTTTTT. Protein: CASHILTSGIDTGELFF.

As to this clonotype: A much bigger clone sits one base away, suggesting this may be a read error. V usage is TRBV27 and J usage is TRBJ2-7, with 7 bases aligning to TRBD2. CDR3 length: 14 residues. Germline CDR1 is MNHEY and CDR2 is SMNVEV (reference sequence). The DNA for the CDR3 is TGTGCCGGCAGTTTACGGGGGAGGGCCCACGAGCAGTACTTC. Amino acid sequence: CAGSLRGRAHEQYF.

Ten or more counts support this clonotype. The chain combines TRBV15 with TRBJ2-7; 12 bases are shared with TRBD2. In germline, CDR1 is LNHNV, CDR2 YYDKDF (reference sequence). J lost 6 bases, V lost 1 base, and 16 bases had no gene match. CDR3 length: 19 residues. CDR3 in DNA: TGTGCCACCAGCAGAGCGGGACCGGGACTAGCGGGCGGGGTTCTCGAGCAGTACTTC. As protein: CATSRAGPGLAGGVLEQYF.

This clonotype has at least ten counts. The chain employs TRBV20-1 and TRBJ2-2, with TRBD1 identical over 7 bases. CDR1 is DFQATT, CDR2 SNEGSKA, per germline (reference sequence). Trimming at V came to 5 bases and at J to 0 bases, leaving 15 bases not matched to a gene. The CDR3 contains 18 residues. This CDR3 is CSAFDGTDPISNTGELFF. CDR3 DNA sequence: TGCAGTGCTTTCGACGGGACAGATCCCATATCGAACACCGGGGAGCTGTTTTTT.

This rearrangement joins TRBV5-6 to TRBJ1-5; D gene uncertain. The CDR3 loop spans 14 amino acids. Trimming stripped 2 bases from V and 0 bases from J, with 6 bases between. Germline CDR1 is SGHDT and CDR2 is YYEEEE. The CDR3 loop reads CASSFFVSNQPQHF. CDR3 nucleotides: TGTGCCAGCAGCTTCTTCGTTAGCAATCAGCCCCAGCATTTT.

For this clonotype: Just one base apart from a much larger clone, this may be a read error. Given the absence of the conserved phenylalanine or tryptophan at the CDR3 end, a read error is likely. This sequence joins TRBV4-1 and TRBJ1-2; TRBD1 might be the D (5 bases). With 0 bases removed from V and 7 bases from J, the gap between germline ends came to 21 bases. In germline, CDR1 is MGHRA, CDR2 YSYEKL. The CDR3 is 17 amino acids. CDR3 region: CASSQDWGGVGPLGYTL. The CDR3 DNA follows: TGCGCCAGCAGCCAAGATTGGGGCGGGGTAGGGCCGCTTGGCTACACCCTC.

At least ten counts were recorded for this clonotype. V and J are TRBV7-9 and TRBJ2-1, with D possibly matching TRBD2 (6 bases). CDR3 length: 17 amino acids. The germline V gene has CDR1 SEHNR and CDR2 FQNEAQ (reference sequence). The V and J ends lost 0 bases and 4 bases respectively, with 16 bases between them. This chain's CDR3 is CASSLALAHGGYNEQFF. The CDR3 DNA sequence: TGTGCCAGCAGCTTAGCCCTAGCGCACGGAGGTTACAATGAGCAGTTCTTC.

This clonotype has a count of ten or more. CDR3 in DNA: TGTGCCAGCAGCCATCCCGGCGGGAGTAGATACAATGAGCAGTTCTTC. Protein: CASSHPGGSRYNEQFF. The V and J genes are TRBV3-2 and TRBJ2-1; the DNA was not compared with TRBD2, the D call given in the table. TRBV3-2 is given as a pseudogene. The CDR3 extends over 16 amino acids.

This clonotype was detected a few times. This may be a read error: a much more frequent sequence differs by one nucleotide. The chain links TRBV30 to TRBJ2-2; D may correspond to TRBD1 or TRBD2 (5 bases each). From germline, CDR1 is GTSNPN and CDR2 SVGIG (reference sequence). The V and J ends lost 4 bases and 0 bases respectively, with 15 bases between them. This CDR3 is 16 amino acids long. The CDR3 spells CAWNGAPHSNTGELFF. The CDR3 DNA sequence: TGTGCCTGGAACGGGGCTCCACACTCGAACACCGGGGAGCTGTTTTTT.

This clonotype is categorized as medium-sized. CDR3 amino acids: CASSSASGYPSGANVLTF. The CDR3, as DNA: TGTGCCAGCAGCTCCGCTAGCGGGTACCCCTCTGGGGCCAACGTCCTGACTTTC. The chain recombines TRBV13 with TRBJ2-6; 8 bases match TRBD2. Germline V gene sequence: CDR1 PRHDT, CDR2 FYEKMQ (reference sequence). This CDR3 contains 18 residues. Germline trimming cut 4 bases from V and 0 bases from J; bases unmatched to any gene: 8.

This clonotype was detected ten times or more. The chain joins TRBV28 to TRBJ2-4; D possibly corresponds to TRBD1 (6 bases). Germline V gene sequence: CDR1 MDHEN, CDR2 SYDVKM. This CDR3 region has 16 residues. With 8 bases removed from V and 0 bases from J, the gap between germline ends came to 17 bases. CDR3 region: CASLDSSYLAKNIQYF. CDR3 nucleotides: TGTGCCAGCCTGGACAGTAGCTATTTAGCCAAAAACATTCAGTACTTC.